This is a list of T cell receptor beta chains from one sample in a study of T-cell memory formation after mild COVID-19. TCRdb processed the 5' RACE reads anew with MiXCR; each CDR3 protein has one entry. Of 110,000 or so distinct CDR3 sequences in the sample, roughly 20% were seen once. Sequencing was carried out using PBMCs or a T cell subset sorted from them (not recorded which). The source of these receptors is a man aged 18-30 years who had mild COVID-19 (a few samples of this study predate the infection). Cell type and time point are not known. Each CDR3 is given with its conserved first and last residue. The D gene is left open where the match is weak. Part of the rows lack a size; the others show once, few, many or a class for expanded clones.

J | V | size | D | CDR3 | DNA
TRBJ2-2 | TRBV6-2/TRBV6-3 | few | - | CASSYRSGLLGTGELFF | TGTGCCAGCAGTTACAGAAGCGGGTTGTTAGGCACCGGGGAGCTGTTTTTT
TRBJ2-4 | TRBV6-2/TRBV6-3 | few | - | CASSYLGHRVGKNIQYF | TGTGCCAGCAGTTACCTGGGACATCGAGTTGGCAAAAACATTCAGTACTTC
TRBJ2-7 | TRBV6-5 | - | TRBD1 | CASSYSVNRGYEQYF | TGTGCCAGCAGTTACTCTGTAAACAGGGGGTACGAGCAGTACTTC
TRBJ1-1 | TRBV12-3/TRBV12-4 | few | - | CASSGTGYTEAFF | TGTGCCAGCAGCGGAACAGGGTACACTGAAGCTTTCTTT
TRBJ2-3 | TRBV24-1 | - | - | CATSDPYTDTQYF | TGTGCCACCAGTGATCCCTACACAGATACGCAGTATTTT
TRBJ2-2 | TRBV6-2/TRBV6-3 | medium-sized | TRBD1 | CASSYGTGRATGELFF | TGTGCCAGCAGTTATGGGACAGGGCGAGCGACAGGGGAGCTGTTTTTT
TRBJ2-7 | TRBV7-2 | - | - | CASSSTGGHEQYF | TGTGCCAGCAGCTCAACCGGGGGGCACGAGCAGTACTTC
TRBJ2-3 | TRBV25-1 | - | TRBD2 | CASSQGQRGRTDTQYF | TGTGCCAGCAGTCAAGGCCAGCGGGGGCGAACAGATACGCAGTATTTT
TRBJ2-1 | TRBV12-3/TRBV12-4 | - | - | CASSSGFGAYNEQFF | TGTGCCAGCAGTTCGGGCTTTGGGGCCTATAATGAGCAGTTCTTC
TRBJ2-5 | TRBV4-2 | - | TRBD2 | CASSQDGRAGGLPVTQYF | TGTGCCAGCAGCCAAGACGGGCGAGCGGGGGGGCTCCCCGTGACCCAGTACTTC
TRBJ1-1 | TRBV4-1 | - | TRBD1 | CASSRTGVTEAFF | TGCGCCAGCAGCCGAACAGGGGTCACTGAAGCTTTCTTT
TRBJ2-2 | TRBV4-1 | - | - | CASSHPTPGELFF | TGCGCCAGCAGCCATCCGACCCCCGGGGAGCTGTTTTTT
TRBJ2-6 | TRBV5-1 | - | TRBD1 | CASSLRQGVSGANVLTF | TGCGCCAGCAGCTTGAGACAGGGGGTCTCTGGGGCCAACGTCCTGACTTTC
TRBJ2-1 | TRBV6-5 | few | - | CASSPIRGFSYNEQFF | TGTGCCAGCAGTCCAATAAGAGGGTTCTCCTACAATGAGCAGTTCTTC
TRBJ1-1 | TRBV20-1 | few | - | CSASQGQNTEAFF | TGCAGTGCGTCCCAGGGCCAGAACACTGAAGCTTTCTTT
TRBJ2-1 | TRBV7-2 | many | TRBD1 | CASSLAGTAVGNEQFF | TGTGCCAGCAGCTTAGCCGGGACAGCGGTGGGCAATGAGCAGTTCTTC
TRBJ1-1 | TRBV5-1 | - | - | CASSGWGSNTEAFF | TGCGCCAGCAGCGGGTGGGGATCGAACACTGAAGCTTTCTTT
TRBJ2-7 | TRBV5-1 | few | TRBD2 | CASSPTGGRDEQYF | TGCGCCAGCAGCCCCACGGGAGGCCGGGACGAGCAGTACTTC
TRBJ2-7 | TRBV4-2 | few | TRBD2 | CASSQVGLALSYEQYF | TGTGCCAGCAGCCAAGTGGGACTAGCACTCTCCTACGAGCAGTACTTC
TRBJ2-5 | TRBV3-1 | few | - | CASSYTGGETQYF | TGTGCCAGCAGCTATACCGGGGGAGAGACCCAGTACTTC
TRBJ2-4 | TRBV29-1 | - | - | CSVGPEAKNIQYF | TGCAGCGTTGGCCCAGAAGCCAAAAACATTCAGTACTTC
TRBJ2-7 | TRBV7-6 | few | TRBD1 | CASSPTQQGYEQYF | TGTGCCAGCAGCCCAACACAACAGGGGTACGAGCAGTACTTC
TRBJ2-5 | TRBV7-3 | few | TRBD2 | CASSFDPAGEETQYF | TGTGCCAGCAGCTTTGACCCAGCGGGGGAAGAGACCCAGTACTTC
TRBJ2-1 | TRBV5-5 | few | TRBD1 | CASSLGDRGDNEQFF | TGTGCCAGCAGCTTGGGGGACAGAGGGGACAATGAGCAGTTCTTC
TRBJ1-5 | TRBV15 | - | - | CATSRDRGEHQPQHF | TGTGCCACCAGCAGAGATCGAGGGGAGCATCAGCCCCAGCATTTT
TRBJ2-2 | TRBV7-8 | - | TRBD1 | CASSPRTGGNTGELFF | TGTGCCAGCAGCCCCCGGACAGGGGGTAACACCGGGGAGCTGTTTTTT
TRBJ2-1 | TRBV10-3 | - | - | CAINDVGGNEQFF | TGTGCCATCAACGACGTAGGAGGGAATGAGCAGTTCTTC